A selection of T cell receptor beta chains follows, all from one sample in a study of blood T cell repertoires in COVID-19. The table came from immunoSEQ multiplex PCR; TCRdb's copy has only in-frame clones and leaves some out. Here the sample spans around 190,000 clones, 84% being singletons. The sample consisted of peripheral blood. The origin of the receptors is a human donor in a cohort sampled during active COVID-19. Both conserved end residues are part of each CDR3. A D gene is named only where the DNA matches it firmly. Clone size is stated in some rows and not others, as once, few, many or a class when expanded.

NA TRBJ2-1 NA TRBV10-1 TGCGCCAGCAGTGGCTTGTCCGGGGCCTACAATGAGCAGTTCTTC CASSGLSGAYNEQFF
NA TRBJ2-1 NA TRBV18 TGTGCCAGCTCACCGGGACTTTACAATGAGCAGTTCTTC CASSPGLYNEQFF
NA TRBJ2-1 NA TRBV28 TGTGCCAGCACCCCCAGGGCACCAGCCTCCTACAATGAGCAGTTCTTC CASTPRAPASYNEQFF
NA TRBJ2-2 TRBD2 TRBV4-2 TGTGCCAGCAGCCAAGATTCAGCGGGAGCCGGGGAGCTGTTTTTT CASSQDSAGAGELFF
NA TRBJ2-5 TRBD2 TRBV18 TGTGCCAGCTCACCATCCGGGACTAGCGGGAGATCTGAGACCCAGTACTTC CASSPSGTSGRSETQYF
NA TRBJ2-3 TRBD2 TRBV5-1 TGCGCCAGCACCCCAACCCCCGGGACTAGAGCCACAGATACGCAGTATTTT CASTPTPGTRATDTQYF
NA TRBJ2-1 TRBD1 TRBV3-1/TRBV3-2 TGTGCCAGCAGCTCAAGAACCGCCGGGACAGGGAGAGATGAGCAGTTCTTC CASSSRTAGTGRDEQFF
NA TRBJ1-6 NA TRBV6-5 TGTGCCAGCACCTGGGGCAATAATTCACCCCTCCACTTT CASTWGNNSPLHF
NA TRBJ1-3 TRBD1 TRBV28 TGTGCCAGCTCGACAGGGAGAACGAACACCATATATTTT CASSTGRTNTIYF
NA TRBJ2-2 TRBD1 TRBV5-1 TGCGCCAGCAGCTGGGGGACAGGGTGGACCGGGGAGCTGTTTTTT CASSWGTGWTGELFF
NA TRBJ2-6 NA TRBV7-8 TGTGCCAGCAGCTTTTTAAAAAGCGGGGCCAACGTCCTGACTTTC CASSFLKSGANVLTF
once TRBJ1-3 TRBD1 TRBV6-5 TGTGCCAGCAAAACAGGGGGCAGAGACACCATATATTTT CASKTGGRDTIYF
NA TRBJ2-7 TRBD2 TRBV7-2 TGTGCCAGCAGCGTCGGGCTAGCGGGAGTAAGATACGAGCAGTACTTC CASSVGLAGVRYEQYF
NA TRBJ2-7 TRBD1 TRBV7-9 TGTGCCAGCAGCTTCTCGGGACAGGGATACGAGCAGTACTTC CASSFSGQGYEQYF
once TRBJ1-3 TRBD1 TRBV7-2 TGTGCCAGCAGCCTGGACAGGGGAACTGGAAACACCATATATTTT CASSLDRGTGNTIYF
NA TRBJ2-3 NA TRBV2 TGTGCCAGCAGTTTCGGCACAGATACGCAGTATTTT CASSFGTDTQYF
NA TRBJ1-2 NA TRBV9 TGTGCCAGCAGCGTAGTTAGCCCACCTTTTAGAGGCTACACCTTC CASSVVSPPFRGYTF
NA TRBJ2-7 TRBD2 TRBV7-2 TGTGCCAGCAGCACCGGGACTAGCGGGAGTGGGTACGAGCAGTACTTC CASSTGTSGSGYEQYF
once TRBJ1-2 TRBD1 TRBV4-2 TGTGCCAGCACCAGGACAGGGCGCGGCTACACCTTC CASTRTGRGYTF
once TRBJ2-7 TRBD1 TRBV5-1 TGCGCCAGCAGCACCGGACAGGGGGCGGAGGAGCAGTACTTC CASSTGQGAEEQYF
once TRBJ2-1 TRBD2 TRBV19 TGTGCCAGTAGTATCTACAGGACTAGCGGGAGTAGCTATGAGCAGTTCTTC CASSIYRTSGSSYEQFF
NA TRBJ2-1 NA TRBV5-1 TGCGCCAGCAGCTTGGAAGGCGGGGACTACAATGAGCAGTTCTTC CASSLEGGDYNEQFF
NA TRBJ1-4 NA TRBV2 TGTGCCAGCAGTTCTAAGGGAGTAGCTAATGAAAAACTGTTTTTT CASSSKGVANEKLFF
NA TRBJ2-2 TRBD2 TRBV18 TGTGCCAGCTCACCACTGAGCGGGAGTCGGACCGGGGAGCTGTTTTTT CASSPLSGSRTGELFF
NA TRBJ1-3 NA TRBV28 TGTGCCAGCAGTTCCGCGCACGGGGTCTCTGGAAACACCATATATTTT CASSSAHGVSGNTIYF
NA TRBJ2-3 TRBD2 TRBV3-1/TRBV3-2 TGTGCCAGCAGCCATTTGGGACTAGCCGATAGCACAGATACGCAGTATTTT CASSHLGLADSTDTQYF
NA TRBJ2-3 TRBD1 TRBV5-1 TGCGCCAGCAGCCCCGCGGGGACAGGGGGCACAGATACGCAGTATTTT CASSPAGTGGTDTQYF
NA TRBJ2-7 NA TRBV2 TGTGCCAGCAGGGACCGCGGGTACGAGCAGTACTTC CASRDRGYEQYF
NA TRBJ2-1 NA TRBV7-8 TGTGCCAGCAGCTTAGCAACTAGCAGATCCAATGAGCAGTTCTTC CASSLATSRSNEQFF
NA TRBJ2-1 TRBD2 TRBV4-1 TGCGCCAGCAGTAGGACTAGCGGGTGGAGTTACAATGAGCAGTTCTTC CASSRTSGWSYNEQFF
NA TRBJ1-1 TRBD1 TRBV2 TGTGCCAGCAGTGCGGACAGGGTGAACACTGAAGCTTTCTTT CASSADRVNTEAFF
NA TRBJ2-2 NA TRBV3-1/TRBV3-2 TGTGCCAGCAGCCAAGGGGGTGCTAGCACCAACACCGGGGAGCTGTTTTTT CASSQGGASTNTGELFF
NA TRBJ1-6 NA TRBV18 TGTGCCAGCTCACCGCGACAGGAGTCACCCCTCCACTTT CASSPRQESPLHF
few TRBJ1-1 TRBD1 TRBV28 TGTGCCAGCAGTTTGGGACAGCACACTGAAGCTTTCTTT CASSLGQHTEAFF
NA TRBJ2-2 TRBD2 TRBV4-2 TGTGCCAGCAGCCCTCCAGCGGGAGGACCCACCGGGGAGCTGTTTTTT CASSPPAGGPTGELFF
NA TRBJ2-2 TRBD1 TRBV3-1/TRBV3-2 TGTGCCAGCAGCCGACAGGGGGCGCGGACCGGGGAGCTGTTTTTT CASSRQGARTGELFF
many TRBJ2-2 TRBD1 TRBV4-1 TGCGCCAGCAGCCAAGGGCCAGGGGGTACCGGGGAGCTGTTTTTT CASSQGPGGTGELFF
once TRBJ2-5 NA TRBV28 TGTGCCAGCAGGACCACAGGGAAGGGGACCCAGTACTTC CASRTTGKGTQYF
NA TRBJ1-2 NA TRBV6-6 TGTGCCAGCAGCCGGGGGGGGGATCGAGGCTACACCTTC CASSRGGDRGYTF
once TRBJ1-1 NA TRBV7-9 TGTGCCAGCAGCTTTAGTAACACTGAAGCTTTCTTT CASSFSNTEAFF
NA TRBJ1-6 NA TRBV28 TGTGCCAGCGTAATCCCAGGGAATAATTCACCCCTCCACTTT CASVIPGNNSPLHF
few TRBJ2-7 NA TRBV2 TGTGCCAGCAGCTCCGGACAGTTTTACGAGCAGTACTTC CASSSGQFYEQYF
NA TRBJ2-5 TRBD1 TRBV15 TGTGCCACCAGCAACTATGGACAGGGGAAGACCCAGTACTTC CATSNYGQGKTQYF
NA TRBJ2-7 NA TRBV19 TGTGCCAGTAGTATAGATACAGCTTACTCCTACGAGCAGTACTTC CASSIDTAYSYEQYF
NA TRBJ2-7 TRBD1 TRBV28 TGTGCCAGCACCCTCGGGACAGGGCTCCCACGCTCCCACGAGCAGTACTTC CASTLGTGLPRSHEQYF
NA TRBJ2-1 TRBD2 TRBV30 TGTGCCTGGGCGGTTCTAGCGGGAGGGGAGAATGAGCAGTTCTTC CAWAVLAGGENEQFF
NA TRBJ2-1 NA TRBV5-6 TGTGCCAGCAGCTTGCTTGGGAGTGGCGGTCCCGGACATGAGCAGTTCTTC CASSLLGSGGPGHEQFF
NA TRBJ2-3 NA TRBV18 TGTGCCAGCTCAACTCGCGGGATGACAGATACGCAGTATTTT CASSTRGMTDTQYF